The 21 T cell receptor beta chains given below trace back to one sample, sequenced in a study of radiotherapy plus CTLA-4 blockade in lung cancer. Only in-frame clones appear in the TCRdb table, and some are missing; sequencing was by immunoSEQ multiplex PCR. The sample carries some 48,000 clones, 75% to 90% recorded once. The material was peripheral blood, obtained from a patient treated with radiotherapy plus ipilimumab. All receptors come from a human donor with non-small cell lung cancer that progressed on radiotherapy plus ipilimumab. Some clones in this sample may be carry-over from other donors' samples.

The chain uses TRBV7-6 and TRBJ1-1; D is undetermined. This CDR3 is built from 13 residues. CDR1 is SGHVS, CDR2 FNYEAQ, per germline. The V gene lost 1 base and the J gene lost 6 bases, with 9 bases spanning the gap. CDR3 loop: CASSLERASEAFF. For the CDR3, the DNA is TGTGCCAGCAGCTTAGAGAGGGCATCTGAAGCTTTCTTT.

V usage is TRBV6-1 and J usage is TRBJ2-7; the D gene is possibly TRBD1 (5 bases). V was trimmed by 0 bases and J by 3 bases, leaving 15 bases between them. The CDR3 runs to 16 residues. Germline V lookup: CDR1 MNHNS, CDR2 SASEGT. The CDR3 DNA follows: TGTGCCAGCAGTGAAGCGCTGGCAGGGTCCTTCTACGAGCAGTACTTC. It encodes CASSEALAGSFYEQYF.

This chain's CDR3 is CASRRGGDTGELFF. Here the CDR3 DNA reads TGTGCCAGCCGGCGGGGGGGGGACACCGGGGAGCTGTTTTTT. This chain joins TRBV7-6 and TRBJ2-2; 9 nucleotides match TRBD2. The CDR3 extends over 14 amino acids. CDR1 is SGHVS and CDR2 is FNYEAQ in the germline V gene. The V and J ends lost 8 bases and 3 bases, in that order; junction bases with no gene match: 4.

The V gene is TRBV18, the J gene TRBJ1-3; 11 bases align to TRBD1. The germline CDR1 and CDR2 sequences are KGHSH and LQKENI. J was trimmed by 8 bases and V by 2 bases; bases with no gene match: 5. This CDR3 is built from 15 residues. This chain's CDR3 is CASSPTGQGGHTIYF. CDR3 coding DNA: TGTGCCAGCTCACCAACGGGACAGGGGGGACACACCATATATTTT.

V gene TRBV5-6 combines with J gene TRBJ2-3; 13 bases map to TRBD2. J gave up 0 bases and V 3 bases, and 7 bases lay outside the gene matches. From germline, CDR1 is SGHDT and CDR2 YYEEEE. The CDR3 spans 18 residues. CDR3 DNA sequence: TGTGCCAGCAGCTACGGACTAGCGGGAGCTTCTAGCACAGATACGCAGTATTTT. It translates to CASSYGLAGASSTDTQYF.

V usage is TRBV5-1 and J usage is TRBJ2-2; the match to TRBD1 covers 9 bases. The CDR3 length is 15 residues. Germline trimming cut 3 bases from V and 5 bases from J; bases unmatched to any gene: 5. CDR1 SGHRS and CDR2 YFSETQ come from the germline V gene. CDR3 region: CASSSGQGGTGELFF. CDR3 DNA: TGCGCCAGCAGCTCGGGACAGGGTGGAACCGGGGAGCTGTTTTTT. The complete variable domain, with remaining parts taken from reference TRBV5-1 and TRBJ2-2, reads KAGVTQTPRYLIKTRGQQVTLSCSPISGHRSVSWYQQTPGQGLQFLFEYFSETQRNKGNFPGRFSGRQFSNSRSEMNVSTLELGDSALYLCASSSGQGGTGELFFGEGSRLTVL.

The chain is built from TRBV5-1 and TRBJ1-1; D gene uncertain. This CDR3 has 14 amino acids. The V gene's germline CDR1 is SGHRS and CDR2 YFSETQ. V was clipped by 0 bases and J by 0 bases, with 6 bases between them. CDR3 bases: TGCGCCAGCAGCTTGGAGAACTTGAACACTGAAGCTTTCTTT. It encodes CASSLENLNTEAFF.

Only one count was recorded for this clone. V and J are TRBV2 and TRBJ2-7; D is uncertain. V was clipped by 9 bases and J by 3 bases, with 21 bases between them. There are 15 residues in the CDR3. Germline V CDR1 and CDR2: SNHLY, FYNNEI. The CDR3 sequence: CASYLVAGWYYEQYF. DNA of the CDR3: TGTGCCAGTTATCTCGTTGCAGGCTGGTACTACGAGCAGTACTTC.

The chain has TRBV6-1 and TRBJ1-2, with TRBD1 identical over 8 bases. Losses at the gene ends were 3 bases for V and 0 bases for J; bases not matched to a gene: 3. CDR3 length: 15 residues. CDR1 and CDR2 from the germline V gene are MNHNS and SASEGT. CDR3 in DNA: TGTGCCAGCAGTGAGTGGACAGGGCCTAACTATGGCTACACCTTC. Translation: CASSEWTGPNYGYTF.

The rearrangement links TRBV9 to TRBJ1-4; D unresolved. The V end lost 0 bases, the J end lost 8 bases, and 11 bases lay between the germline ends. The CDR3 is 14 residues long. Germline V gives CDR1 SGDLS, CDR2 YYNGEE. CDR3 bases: TGTGCCAGCAGCGTAGAGTCAGGATCCGAAAAACTGTTTTTT. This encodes CASSVESGSEKLFF.

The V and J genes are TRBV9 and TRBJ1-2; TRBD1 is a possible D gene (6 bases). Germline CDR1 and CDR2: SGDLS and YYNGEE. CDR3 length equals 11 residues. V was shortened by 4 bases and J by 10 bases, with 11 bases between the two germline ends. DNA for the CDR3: TGTGCCAGCAGCCTACAGGGTGACTACACCTTC. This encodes CASSLQGDYTF.

The CDR3 here is CASSYSDRSSYNEQFF. DNA for the CDR3: TGTGCCAGCAGTTACTCCGACAGGAGCTCCTACAATGAGCAGTTCTTC. J is TRBJ2-1 and V is TRBV6-6; the D gene is possibly TRBD1 (6 bases). Per the germline V gene, CDR1 is MNHNY and CDR2 is SVGAGI (reference sequence). The CDR3 sequence is 16 residues long. The V gene lost 0 bases and the J gene lost 0 bases, with 9 bases spanning the gap.

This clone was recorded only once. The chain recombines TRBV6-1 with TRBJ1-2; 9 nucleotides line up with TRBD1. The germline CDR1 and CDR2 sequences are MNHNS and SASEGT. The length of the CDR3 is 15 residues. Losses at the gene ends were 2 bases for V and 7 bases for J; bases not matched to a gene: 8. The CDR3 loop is CASSESPGQGGGYTF. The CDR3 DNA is TGTGCCAGCAGTGAATCTCCGGGACAGGGTGGTGGCTACACCTTC.

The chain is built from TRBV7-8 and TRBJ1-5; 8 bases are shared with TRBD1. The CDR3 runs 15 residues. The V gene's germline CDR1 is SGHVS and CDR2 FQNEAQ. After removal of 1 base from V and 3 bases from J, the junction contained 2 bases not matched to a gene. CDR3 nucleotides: TGTGCCAGCAGCTTAGGGACAGGGATCAATCAGCCCCAGCATTTT. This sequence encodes CASSLGTGINQPQHF.

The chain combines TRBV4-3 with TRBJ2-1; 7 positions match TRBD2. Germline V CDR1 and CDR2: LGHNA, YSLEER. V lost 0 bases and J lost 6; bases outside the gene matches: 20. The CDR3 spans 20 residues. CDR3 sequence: CASSQDGGRALERRGNEQFF. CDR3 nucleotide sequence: TGCGCCAGCAGCCAAGACGGGGGGAGGGCCTTGGAGCGGCGGGGCAATGAGCAGTTCTTC.

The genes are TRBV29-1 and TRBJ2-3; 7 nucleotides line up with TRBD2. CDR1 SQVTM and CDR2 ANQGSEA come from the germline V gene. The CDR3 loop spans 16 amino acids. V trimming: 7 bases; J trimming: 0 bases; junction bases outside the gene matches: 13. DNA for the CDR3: TGCAGCGCTTCCGGGACTACCGACTCTAGCACAGATACGCAGTATTTT. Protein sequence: CSASGTTDSSTDTQYF.

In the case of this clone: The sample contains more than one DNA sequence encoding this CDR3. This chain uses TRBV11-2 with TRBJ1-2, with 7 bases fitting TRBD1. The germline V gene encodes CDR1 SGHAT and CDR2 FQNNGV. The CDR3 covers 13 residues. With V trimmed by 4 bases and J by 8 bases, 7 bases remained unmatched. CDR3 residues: CASSSGGGGGYTF. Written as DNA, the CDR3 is TGTGCCAGCAGCTCAGGAGGGGGCGGAGGCTACACCTTC. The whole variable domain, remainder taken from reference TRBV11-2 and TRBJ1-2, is EAGVAQSPRYKIIEKRQSVAFWCNPISGHATLYWYQQILGQGPKLLIQFQNNGVVDDSQLPKDRFSAERLKGVDSTLKIQPAKLEDSAVYLCASSSGGGGGYTFGSGTRLTVV.

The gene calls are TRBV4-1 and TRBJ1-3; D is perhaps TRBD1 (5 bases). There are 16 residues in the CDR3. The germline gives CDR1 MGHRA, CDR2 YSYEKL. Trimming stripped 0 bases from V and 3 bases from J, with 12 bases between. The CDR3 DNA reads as TGCGCCAGCAGCCAAGAAGAATTCGGGGGTGGAAACACCATATATTTT. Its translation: CASSQEEFGGGNTIYF.

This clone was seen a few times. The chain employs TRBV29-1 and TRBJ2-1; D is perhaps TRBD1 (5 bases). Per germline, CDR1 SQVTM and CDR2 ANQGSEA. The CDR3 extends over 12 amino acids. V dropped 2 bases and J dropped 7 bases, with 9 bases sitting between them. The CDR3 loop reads CSVERSGNEQFF. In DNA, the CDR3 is TGCAGCGTTGAAAGGTCAGGGAATGAGCAGTTCTTC.

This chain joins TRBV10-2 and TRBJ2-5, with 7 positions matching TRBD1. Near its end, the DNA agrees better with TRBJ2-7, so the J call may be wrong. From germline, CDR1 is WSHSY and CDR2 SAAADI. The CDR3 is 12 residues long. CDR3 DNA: TGCGCCAGCAGCGGACAGGTTTACGAGCAGTACTTC. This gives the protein CASSGQVYEQYF.

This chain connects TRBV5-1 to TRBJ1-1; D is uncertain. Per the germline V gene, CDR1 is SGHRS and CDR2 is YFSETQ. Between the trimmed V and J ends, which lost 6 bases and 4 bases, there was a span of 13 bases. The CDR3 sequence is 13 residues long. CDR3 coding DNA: TGCGCCAGCACTCGGGGAGGGAGCACTGAAGCTTTCTTT. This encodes CASTRGGSTEAFF. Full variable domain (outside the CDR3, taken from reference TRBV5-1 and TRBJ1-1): KAGVTQTPRYLIKTRGQQVTLSCSPISGHRSVSWYQQTPGQGLQFLFEYFSETQRNKGNFPGRFSGRQFSNSRSEMNVSTLELGDSALYLCASTRGGSTEAFFGQGTRLTVV.